The 9 T cell receptor beta chains listed next were all sequenced from one sample in a study of cytomegalovirus exposure and HLA in healthy donors. PCR involved 60 Vbeta and 13 Jbeta primers. Profiling relied on immunoSEQ multiplex PCR, and the TCRdb table lists in-frame clones only, not all of them. The profile shows about 160,000 clones, about 77% of them singletons. The sample was PBMCs. These receptors came from a woman in her forties or fifties in good health and CMV-seronegative.

The chain couples TRBV18 to TRBJ2-5, with D perhaps matching TRBD2 (5 bases). Trimming pared 0 bases from V and 5 bases from J, leaving 10 bases between. The V gene's germline CDR1 is KGHSH and CDR2 LQKENI. This CDR3 contains 14 residues. Here the CDR3 reads CASSPPAGIETQYF. The CDR3, as DNA: TGTGCCAGCTCACCACCGGCCGGGATCGAGACCCAGTACTTC.

The chain joins TRBV6-4 to TRBJ2-5; D might be TRBD2 (5 bases). The DNA end is more similar to TRBJ2-7, so the J call may be wrong. CDR1 and CDR2 from the germline V gene are MRHNA and SNTAGT. This CDR3 comprises 13 residues. The CDR3 is CASRCLGVHEQYF. The CDR3 DNA reads as TGTGCCAGCAGATGCCTCGGGGTCCACGAGCAGTACTTC.

The V and J genes are TRBV9 and TRBJ2-1; D might be TRBD2 (5 bases). V gave up 0 bases and J gave up 3 bases, with 10 bases separating them. This CDR3 has 15 residues. Germline CDR1 reads SGDLS; CDR2 reads YYNGEE. CDR3 loop: CASSVGTPVYNEQFF. The DNA for the CDR3 is TGTGCCAGCAGCGTAGGGACTCCCGTCTACAATGAGCAGTTCTTC.

The CDR3 DNA is TGTGCCAGCTACTGGGACACGAACACCGGGGAGCTGTTTTTT. As protein: CASYWDTNTGELFF. The genes are TRBV5-6 and TRBJ2-2; tentatively, D is TRBD1 (6 bases). V was pared by 7 bases and J by 0 bases, with 10 bases between. This CDR3 comprises 14 residues. Germline-derived CDR1 and CDR2 are SGHDT and YYEEEE.

This chain joins TRBV10-3 and TRBJ2-1; 7 bases align to TRBD2. CDR3 size: 16 residues. The germline V gene encodes CDR1 ENHRY and CDR2 SYGVKD. J gave up 0 bases and V 5 bases, and 7 bases lay outside the gene matches. The CDR3 sequence: CAISRSSGFSYNEQFF. DNA for the CDR3: TGTGCCATCAGTCGATCTAGCGGCTTCTCCTACAATGAGCAGTTCTTC.

The CDR3 sequence is CASSQVRIDHTGDSTDTQYF. Here the CDR3 DNA reads TGCGCCAGCAGCCAAGTAAGGATAGACCACACGGGGGATAGCACAGATACGCAGTATTTT. V gene TRBV4-1 combines with J gene TRBJ2-3, with a possible D match to TRBD2 (6 bases). Trimming shortened V by 1 base and J by 0 bases, and 23 bases separated the two germline ends. The length of the CDR3 is 20 residues. Germline V lookup: CDR1 MGHRA, CDR2 YSYEKL.

The chain is built from TRBV7-2 and TRBJ2-7, with D possibly TRBD1 on 5 matching bases. V lost 2 bases and J 4 bases, leaving 15 bases between the germline ends. Germline CDR1 SGHTA, CDR2 FQGNSA. The CDR3 has 15 residues. The CDR3 nucleotides read TGTGCCAGCAGCTTACAGCCAGGGCGTTCTTACGAGCAGTACTTC. It specifies CASSLQPGRSYEQYF. Supplemented by reference TRBV7-2 and TRBJ2-7, the full variable domain reads GAGVSQSPSNKVTEKGKDVELRCDPISGHTALYWYRQSLGQGLEFLIYFQGNSAPDKSGLPSDRFSAERTGGSVSTLTIQRTQQEDSAVYLCASSLQPGRSYEQYFGPGTRLTVT.

The chain has TRBV28 and TRBJ1-5; D remains unclear. V was shortened by 8 bases and J by 0 bases, with 5 bases between the two germline ends. The CDR3 consists of 12 residues. Germline values: CDR1 MDHEN, CDR2 SYDVKM. The CDR3 nucleotides are TGTGCCAGCTCGTATAGCAATCAGCCCCAGCATTTT. This codes for CASSYSNQPQHF.

The chain recombines TRBV6-1 with TRBJ2-3, with 8 positions matching TRBD1. V lost 6 bases, J lost 2 bases, and 7 bases stayed unmatched. The length of the CDR3 is 15 residues. CDR1 and CDR2 (germline): MNHNS, SASEGT. DNA of the CDR3: TGTGCCAGCAGCTTGACAGGGGCTCTCACAGATACGCAGTATTTT. Translated, it gives CASSLTGALTDTQYF.